A selection of T cell receptor beta chains follows, all from one sample in a study of beta chain features in type 1 diabetes. TCRdb keeps only in-frame clones here, not all; method: immunoSEQ multiplex PCR. This table has 640,000 or so clones, around an eighth appearing once. The source material was naive CD4+ T cells from blood. The origin of the receptors is a young man with type 1 diabetes. The CDR3 runs from the conserved cysteine through the conserved F or W. A D gene is named only where the DNA matches it firmly. The size field is filled for only some rows; it gives once, few, many or a size class.

V: TRBV6-5
J: TRBJ1-3
D: TRBD1
size: few
CDR3: CASSRDRATGNTIYF
DNA: TGTGCCAGCAGCAGGGACAGGGCGACCGGAAACACCATATATTTT

V: TRBV9
J: TRBJ1-5
D: -
size: -
CDR3: CASCEGTDQPQHF
DNA: TGTGCCAGCTGCGAGGGGACTGATCAGCCCCAGCATTTT

V: TRBV7-9
J: TRBJ1-1
D: -
size: -
CDR3: CASSLGPGIWGSNTEAFF
DNA: TGTGCCAGCAGCTTAGGCCCCGGTATTTGGGGGTCGAACACTGAAGCTTTCTTT

V: TRBV29-1
J: TRBJ2-6
D: -
size: few
CDR3: CSVGPGLRSGANVLTF
DNA: TGCAGCGTCGGACCGGGACTTCGCTCTGGGGCCAACGTCCTGACTTTC

V: TRBV6-5
J: TRBJ1-2
D: -
size: -
CDR3: CASSYGSGRKNGYTF
DNA: TGTGCCAGCAGTTATGGGTCGGGTCGAAAGAATGGCTACACCTTC

V: TRBV30
J: TRBJ2-7
D: -
size: -
CDR3: CACIYRDLGKYEQYF
DNA: TGTGCCTGCATATACCGGGACCTCGGAAAATACGAGCAGTACTTC

V: TRBV5-4
J: TRBJ1-4
D: -
size: -
CDR3: CASSFGGAREKLFF
DNA: TGTGCCAGCAGCTTCGGGGGCGCCCGGGAAAAACTGTTTTTT

V: TRBV14
J: TRBJ2-3
D: -
size: few
CDR3: CASSQDLGDTDTQYF
DNA: TGTGCCAGCAGCCAAGATCTGGGAGACACAGATACGCAGTATTTT

V: TRBV7-3
J: TRBJ2-3
D: -
size: few
CDR3: CASSFGGASTDTQYF
DNA: TGTGCCAGCAGCTTTGGGGGTGCTAGCACAGATACGCAGTATTTT

V: TRBV7-3
J: TRBJ2-1
D: TRBD1
size: -
CDR3: CASSPLGQAYNEQFF
DNA: TGTGCCAGCAGCCCCCTAGGACAGGCCTACAATGAGCAGTTCTTC

V: TRBV29-1
J: TRBJ2-3
D: TRBD2
size: few
CDR3: CSLERGDTDTQYF
DNA: TGCAGCCTCGAGCGGGGGGACACAGATACGCAGTATTTT

V: TRBV18
J: TRBJ2-6
D: -
size: -
CDR3: CASSPTGSGANVLTF
DNA: TGTGCCAGCTCACCAACCGGCTCTGGGGCCAACGTCCTGACTTTC

V: TRBV5-1
J: TRBJ2-2
D: TRBD1
size: -
CDR3: CASSLLTGFEVNTGELFF
DNA: TGCGCCAGCAGCTTATTGACAGGGTTCGAGGTGAACACCGGGGAGCTGTTTTTT

V: TRBV29-1
J: TRBJ2-1
D: TRBD1
size: -
CDR3: CSVDRGPHNEQFF
DNA: TGCAGCGTCGACAGGGGACCCCACAATGAGCAGTTCTTC

V: TRBV29-1
J: TRBJ2-7
D: -
size: few
CDR3: CSAIKQSREQYF
DNA: TGCAGCGCTATAAAACAGTCTAGGGAGCAGTACTTC

V: TRBV4-1
J: TRBJ2-7
D: TRBD1
size: -
CDR3: CASSPGQGDYEQYF
DNA: TGCGCCAGCAGCCCCGGGCAGGGGGACTACGAGCAGTACTTC

V: TRBV25-1
J: TRBJ2-3
D: TRBD2
size: few
CDR3: CASRLGGDLTDTQYF
DNA: TGTGCCAGCAGGCTTGGGGGGGACCTCACAGATACGCAGTATTTT

V: TRBV30
J: TRBJ1-1
D: -
size: few
CDR3: CAWTPGGNTEAFF
DNA: TGTGCCTGGACCCCGGGGGGGAACACTGAAGCTTTCTTT

V: TRBV25-1
J: TRBJ2-7
D: TRBD1
size: -
CDR3: CASSGTGGYEQYF
DNA: TGTGCCAGCAGTGGGACAGGGGGCTACGAGCAGTACTTC

V: TRBV25-1
J: TRBJ2-7
D: -
size: few
CDR3: CASRDPGDPYEQYF
DNA: TGTGCCAGCCGGGACCCGGGAGACCCCTACGAGCAGTACTTC

V: TRBV18
J: TRBJ1-1
D: -
size: -
CDR3: CASSLSPSMNTEAFF
DNA: TGTGCCAGCTCACTATCCCCGTCCATGAACACTGAAGCTTTCTTT

V: TRBV11-3
J: TRBJ1-1
D: -
size: few
CDR3: CASSLPGADRTEAFF
DNA: TGTGCCAGCAGCTTACCAGGGGCAGATCGCACTGAAGCTTTCTTT

V: TRBV9
J: TRBJ2-2
D: -
size: -
CDR3: CASSAGLNSGELFF
DNA: TGTGCCAGCAGCGCTGGCCTAAACTCCGGGGAGCTGTTTTTT

V: TRBV6-5
J: TRBJ1-1
D: -
size: -
CDR3: CASSLGAWGTEAFF
DNA: TGTGCCAGCAGTTTGGGAGCATGGGGCACTGAAGCTTTCTTT

V: TRBV7-9
J: TRBJ1-5
D: -
size: few
CDR3: CASSLVHQPQHF
DNA: TGTGCCAGCAGCTTAGTACATCAGCCCCAGCATTTT

V: TRBV9
J: TRBJ2-3
D: -
size: -
CDR3: CASSVSPGSTDTQYF
DNA: TGTGCCAGCAGCGTATCCCCCGGGAGCACAGATACGCAGTATTTT

V: TRBV27
J: TRBJ2-7
D: TRBD1
size: few
CDR3: CASSSWTGDGEQYF
DNA: TGTGCCAGCAGTTCATGGACAGGGGATGGGGAGCAGTACTTC

V: TRBV10-3
J: TRBJ1-1
D: -
size: -
CDR3: CAISESMGLAFF
DNA: TGTGCCATCAGTGAGTCGATGGGGTTAGCTTTCTTT

V: TRBV5-1
J: TRBJ1-1
D: -
size: -
CDR3: CASSLQTSNTEAFF
DNA: TGCGCCAGCAGCCTCCAGACCTCTAACACTGAAGCTTTCTTT

V: TRBV27
J: TRBJ1-1
D: -
size: once
CDR3: CASSSNGGNNPEAFF
DNA: TGTGCCAGCAGTTCCAATGGGGGGAATAATCCTGAAGCTTTCTTT

V: TRBV4-1
J: TRBJ2-5
D: TRBD2
size: few
CDR3: CASSQVETGTSGETQYF
DNA: TGCGCCAGCAGCCAAGTGGAGACCGGGACTAGCGGAGAGACCCAGTACTTC

V: TRBV11-2
J: TRBJ1-2
D: -
size: once
CDR3: CASSTTGVANYGYTF
DNA: TGTGCCAGCAGCACAACAGGAGTAGCTAACTATGGCTACACCTTC

V: TRBV27
J: TRBJ2-2
D: -
size: few
CDR3: CASSSNGGPAGELFF
DNA: TGTGCCAGCAGTTCCAACGGGGGGCCAGCCGGGGAGCTGTTTTTT